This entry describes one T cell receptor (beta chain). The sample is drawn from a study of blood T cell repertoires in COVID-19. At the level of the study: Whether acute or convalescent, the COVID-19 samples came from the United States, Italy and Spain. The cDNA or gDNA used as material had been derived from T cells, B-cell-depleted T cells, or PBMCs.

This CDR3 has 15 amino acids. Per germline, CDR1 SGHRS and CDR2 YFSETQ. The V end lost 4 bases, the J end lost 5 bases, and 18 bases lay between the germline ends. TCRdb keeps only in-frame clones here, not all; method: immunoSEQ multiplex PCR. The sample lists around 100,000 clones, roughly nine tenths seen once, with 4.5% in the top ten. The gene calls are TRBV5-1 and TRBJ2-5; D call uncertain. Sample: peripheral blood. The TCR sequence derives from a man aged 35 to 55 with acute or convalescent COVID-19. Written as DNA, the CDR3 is TGCGCCAGCAGCCTTGGAGTTGGCCCTACGGAGACCCAGTACTTC. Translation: CASSLGVGPTETQYF. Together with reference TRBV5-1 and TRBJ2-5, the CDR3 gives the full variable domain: KAGVTQTPRYLIKTRGQQVTLSCSPISGHRSVSWYQQTPGQGLQFLFEYFSETQRNKGNFPGRFSGRQFSNSRSEMNVSTLELGDSALYLCASSLGVGPTETQYFGPGTRLLVL.